This note documents a single T cell receptor beta chain sequence. Antigen: not known. This entry is derived from a study of CD8 T cells in ankylosing spondylitis. General study points: CD8+ cells made up the disease-linked clones, which were relatively rare in peripheral blood. Typical of ankylosing spondylitis blood, it appeared, was a TCR beta motif of roughly eight highly homologous variants.

Preparation of TCR beta libraries was done by quantitative 5'-RACE with molecular barcodes. TCRdb redid the calling of the 5' RACE reads with MiXCR, one entry per CDR3 protein. The profile shows under 250,000 distinct CDR3 sequences, approximately 30% of them singletons. The CDR3 runs 14 residues. Trimming stripped 6 bases from V and 5 bases from J, with 16 bases between. Germline V lookup: CDR1 MNHNS, CDR2 SASEGT. The origin of this receptor is a male donor with ankylosing spondylitis or in good health (not recorded which). This chain uses TRBV6-1 with TRBJ2-5, with TRBD1 as a possible D gene (5 bases). What was sequenced was blood, either unsorted or a sorted T cell fraction (not recorded which). CDR3 region: CASRWWQGSETQYF. In nucleotides, the CDR3 is TGTGCCAGCAGGTGGTGGCAGGGATCGGAGACCCAGTACTTC.